This entry is about one T cell receptor beta chain. The data belong to a study of CD8 T cells in Susac syndrome. Sequencing of TCR beta was carried out in blood CD8+ and CD4+ T cells. Negative magnetic isolation gave CD8+ and CD4+ cells; FACS enriched CD8+ TEMRA. V lost 4 bases and J lost 0; bases outside the gene matches: 5. This CDR3 is 16 amino acids long. Germline CDR1 reads MGHRA; CDR2 reads YSYEKL. RNA totalling about 0.5 to 1 ug underwent reverse transcription with random hexamers. Across 54 Vbeta and 13 Jbeta, immunoSEQ multiplex PCR amplified TCR beta CDR3. TCRdb called the immunoSEQ multiplex PCR reads again in MiXCR, with one record for every CDR3 protein. Counted here are about 200,000 distinct CDR3 sequences, 92% occurring once; the ten biggest clones make up about 0.15%.

The rearrangement links TRBV4-1 to TRBJ2-7, with TRBD2 matching 11 bases. Material for sequencing was CD8+ T cells from PBMCs. The source of this sequence is a human donor with multiple sclerosis. The chain's CDR3 is CASSPGLAASSYEQYF. CDR3 in DNA: TGCGCCAGCAGCCCGGGACTAGCGGCTAGCTCCTACGAGCAGTACTTC.